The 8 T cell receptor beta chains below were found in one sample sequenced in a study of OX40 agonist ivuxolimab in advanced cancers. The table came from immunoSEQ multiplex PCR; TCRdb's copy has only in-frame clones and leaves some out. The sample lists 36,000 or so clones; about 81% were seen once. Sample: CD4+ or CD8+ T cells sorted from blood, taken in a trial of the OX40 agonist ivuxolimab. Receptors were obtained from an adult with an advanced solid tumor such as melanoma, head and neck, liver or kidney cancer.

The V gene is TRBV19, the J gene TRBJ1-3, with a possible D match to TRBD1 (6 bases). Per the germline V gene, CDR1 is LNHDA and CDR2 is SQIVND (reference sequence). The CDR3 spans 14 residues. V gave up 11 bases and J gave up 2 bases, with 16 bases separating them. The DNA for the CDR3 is TGTGCCTGGGGCGGGGGGCTCCCTGGAAACACCATATATTTT. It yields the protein CAWGGGLPGNTIYF. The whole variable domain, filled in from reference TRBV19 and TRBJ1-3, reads DGGITQSPKYLFRKEGQNVTLSCEQNLNHDAMYWYRQDPGQGLRLIYYSQIVNDFQKGDIAEGYSVSREKKESFPLTVTSAQKNPTAFYLCAWGGGLPGNTIYFGEGSWLTVV.

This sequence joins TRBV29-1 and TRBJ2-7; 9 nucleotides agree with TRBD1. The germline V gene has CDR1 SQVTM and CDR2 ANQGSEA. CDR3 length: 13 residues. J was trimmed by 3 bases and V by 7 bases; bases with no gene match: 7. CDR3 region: CSALKGQGYEQYF. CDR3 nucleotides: TGCAGCGCCTTAAAGGGACAGGGCTACGAGCAGTACTTC.

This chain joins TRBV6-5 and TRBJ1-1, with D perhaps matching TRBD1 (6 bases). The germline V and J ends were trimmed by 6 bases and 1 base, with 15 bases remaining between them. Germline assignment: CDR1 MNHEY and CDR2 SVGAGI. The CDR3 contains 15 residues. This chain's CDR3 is CASREPEGENTEAFF. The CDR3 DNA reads TGTGCCAGCAGGGAACCCGAGGGGGAGAACACTGAAGCTTTCTTT.

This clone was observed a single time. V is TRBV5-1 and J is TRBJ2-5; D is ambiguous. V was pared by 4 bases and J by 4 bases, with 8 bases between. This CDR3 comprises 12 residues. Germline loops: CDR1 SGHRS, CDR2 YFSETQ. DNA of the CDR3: TGCGCCAGCAGCCCGGACGGAGAGACCCAGTACTTC. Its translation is CASSPDGETQYF.

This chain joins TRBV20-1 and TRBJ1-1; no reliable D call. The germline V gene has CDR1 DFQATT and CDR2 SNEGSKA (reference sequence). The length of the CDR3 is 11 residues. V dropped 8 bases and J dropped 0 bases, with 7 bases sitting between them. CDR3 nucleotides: TGCAGTATGCATCTGAACACTGAAGCTTTCTTT. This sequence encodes CSMHLNTEAFF.

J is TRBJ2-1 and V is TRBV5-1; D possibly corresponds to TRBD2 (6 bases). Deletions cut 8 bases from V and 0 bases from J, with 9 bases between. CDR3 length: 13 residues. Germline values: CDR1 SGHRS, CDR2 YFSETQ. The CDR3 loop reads CASATSSYNEQFF. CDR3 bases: TGCGCCAGTGCGACTAGCTCCTACAATGAGCAGTTCTTC. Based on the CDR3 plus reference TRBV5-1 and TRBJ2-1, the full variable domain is KAGVTQTPRYLIKTRGQQVTLSCSPISGHRSVSWYQQTPGQGLQFLFEYFSETQRNKGNFPGRFSGRQFSNSRSEMNVSTLELGDSALYLCASATSSYNEQFFGPGTRLTVL.

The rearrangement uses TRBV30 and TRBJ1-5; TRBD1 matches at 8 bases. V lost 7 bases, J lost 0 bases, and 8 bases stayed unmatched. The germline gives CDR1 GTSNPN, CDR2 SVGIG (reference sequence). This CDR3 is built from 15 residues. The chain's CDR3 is CAFTTGQGSNQPQHF. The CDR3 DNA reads TGTGCCTTCACCACCGGACAGGGTAGCAATCAGCCCCAGCATTTT.

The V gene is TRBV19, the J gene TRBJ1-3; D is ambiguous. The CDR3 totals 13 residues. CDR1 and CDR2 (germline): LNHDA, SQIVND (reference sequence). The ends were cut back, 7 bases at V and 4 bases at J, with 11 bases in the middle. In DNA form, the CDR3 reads TGTGCCAGTACCTCGACGTTCGGAAACACCATATATTTT. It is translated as CASTSTFGNTIYF.